Sequencing of this T cell receptor beta chain was carried out in a study of T cells in narcolepsy. Study summary: Donors had narcolepsy type 1 or type 2, or were healthy controls.

Remarks on this clone: Its matching antigen is unknown.

Libraries were prepared by immunoSEQ multiplex PCR; TCRdb keeps only in-frame clonotypes and omits some of them. This sample has about 24,000 clones, with 65% to 90% found just once. Germline V lookup: CDR1 MNHNY, CDR2 SVGAGI (reference sequence). This CDR3 has 13 residues. V shed 6 bases and J 4 bases; nucleotides not matched to a gene: 4. Whole-study results and caveats: No autoreactive T cell clone sequences appeared in some memory CD4+ repertoires.

The sample comprised memory (CD45RA-) CD4+ T cells from blood. The chain carries TRBV6-6 and TRBJ1-1; 8 nucleotides align to TRBD1. The source of this sequence is a human donor in good health. The DNA of the CDR3 is TGTGCCAGCAGCGCCCAGGGGGCCACTGAAGCTTTCTTT. Translated, it gives CASSAQGATEAFF.